The 4 T cell receptor beta chains in this list originate from one sample, sequenced in a study of T cell repertoires and HLA-DP antigens. Their antigens remain unidentified. Only in-frame clones appear in the TCRdb table, and some are missing; sequencing was by immunoSEQ multiplex PCR. Here the sample spans approximately 110,000 clones, about 92% being singletons. The sequenced sample consisted of CD4+ T cells from PBMCs. The receptors were sampled from a woman between 18 and 29 years old in good health and CMV-seronegative.

J is TRBJ2-1 and V is TRBV28; a weak D match, TRBD1 (6 bases). There are 11 residues in the CDR3. Trimming removed 6 bases at V and 10 bases at J, with 10 bases between. CDR1 and CDR2 from the germline V gene are MDHEN and SYDVKM. CDR3 DNA: TGTGCCAGCAGGATCGGGACAGAGCAGTTCTTC. Residues: CASRIGTEQFF. Looking up the rest from reference TRBV28 and TRBJ2-1 gives the full variable domain: DVKVTQSSRYLVKRTGEKVFLECVQDMDHENMFWYRQDPGLGLRLIYFSYDVKMKEKGDIPEGYSVSREKKERFSLILESASTNQTSMYLCASRIGTEQFFGPGTRLTVL.

The chain combines TRBV2 with TRBJ2-3; the match to TRBD2 covers 7 bases. This CDR3 is 14 amino acids long. The junction had 7 bases not matched to a gene; V was cut back by 8 bases and J by 2 bases. Per the germline V gene, CDR1 is SNHLY and CDR2 is FYNNEI. In DNA form, the CDR3 reads TGTGCCAGCTTTGGCGGGAGTTTCACAGATACGCAGTATTTT. This translates into CASFGGSFTDTQYF.

The chain couples TRBV11-3 to TRBJ2-1; 8 positions match TRBD2. V lost 1 base, J lost 0 bases, and 5 bases stayed unmatched. Germline lookup yields CDR1 SGHNT and CDR2 YENEEA. The CDR3 has 17 amino acids. CDR3 region: CASSLGLAGSSYNEQFF. CDR3 in DNA: TGTGCCAGCAGCTTAGGGTTAGCGGGGAGCTCCTACAATGAGCAGTTCTTC.

V gene TRBV11-3 combines with J gene TRBJ1-2, with a tentative D call TRBD1 (5 bases). The V gene's germline CDR1 is SGHNT and CDR2 YENEEA. This CDR3 contains 17 residues. The germline V and J ends were trimmed by 7 bases and 7 bases, with 28 bases remaining between them. Here the CDR3 reads CASNRNDSEGKPCGYTF. The DNA of the CDR3 is TGTGCCAGCAACCGAAACGACAGCGAGGGTAAGCCTTGTGGCTACACCTTC.